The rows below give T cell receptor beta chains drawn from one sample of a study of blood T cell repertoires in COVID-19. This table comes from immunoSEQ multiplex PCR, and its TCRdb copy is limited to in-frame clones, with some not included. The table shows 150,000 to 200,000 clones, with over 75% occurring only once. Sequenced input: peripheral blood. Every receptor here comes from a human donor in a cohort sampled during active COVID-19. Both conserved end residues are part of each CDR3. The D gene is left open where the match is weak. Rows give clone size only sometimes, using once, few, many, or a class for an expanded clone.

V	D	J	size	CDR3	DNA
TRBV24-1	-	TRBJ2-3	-	CATSRTGSTDTQYF	TGTGCCACCAGCAGGACGGGATCCACAGATACGCAGTATTTT
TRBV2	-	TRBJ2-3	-	CASMGATDTQYF	TGTGCCAGCATGGGGGCCACAGATACGCAGTATTTT
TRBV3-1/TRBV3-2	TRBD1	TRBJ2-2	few	CASSLWDREYTSGELFF	TGTGCCAGCAGCCTATGGGACAGGGAATATACCTCCGGGGAGCTGTTTTTT
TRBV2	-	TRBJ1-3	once	CASTGVKSGNTIYF	TGTGCCAGCACAGGGGTAAAGTCTGGAAACACCATATATTTT
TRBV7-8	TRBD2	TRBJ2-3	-	CASRGGRTDTQYF	TGTGCCAGCCGGGGGGGTCGCACAGATACGCAGTATTTT
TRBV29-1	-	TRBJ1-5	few	CSVSENPNQPQHF	TGCAGCGTTTCAGAAAACCCCAATCAGCCCCAGCATTTT
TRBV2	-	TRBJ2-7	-	CASTSGQPNLSQQYF	TGTGCCAGCACCTCCGGACAGCCCAACTTGAGCCAGCAGTACTTC
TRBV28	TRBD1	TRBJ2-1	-	CASSLNPGGPYNEQFF	TGTGCCAGCAGTTTAAATCCAGGGGGTCCCTACAATGAGCAGTTCTTC
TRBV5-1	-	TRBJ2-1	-	CASSLRGAPPGNEQFF	TGCGCCAGCAGCTTGCGGGGGGCGCCCCCAGGCAATGAGCAGTTCTTC
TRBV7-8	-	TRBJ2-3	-	CASSLVGREGTQYF	TGTGCCAGCAGCTTAGTTGGGCGGGAAGGTACGCAGTATTTT
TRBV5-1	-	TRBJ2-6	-	CASSLAWTTLSGANVLTF	TGCGCCAGCAGCTTGGCCTGGACTACCCTCTCTGGGGCCAACGTCCTGACTTTC
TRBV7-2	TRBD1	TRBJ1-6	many	CASTLDRRKSPLHF	TGTGCCAGCACCCTGGACAGGCGGAAGTCACCCCTCCACTTT
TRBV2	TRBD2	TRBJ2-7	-	CASSVTSGGYEQYF	TGTGCCAGCAGTGTGACTAGCGGTGGTTACGAGCAGTACTTC
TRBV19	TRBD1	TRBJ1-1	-	CASRRDRGTEAFF	TGTGCCAGTAGGAGGGACAGGGGGACTGAAGCTTTCTTT
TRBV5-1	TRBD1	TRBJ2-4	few	CASSRGQGAVKNIQYF	TGCGCCAGCAGTCGTGGACAGGGGGCTGTCAAAAACATTCAGTACTTC
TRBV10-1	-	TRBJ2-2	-	CASRRSDTGELFF	TGCGCCAGTCGGCGGAGCGACACCGGGGAGCTGTTTTTT
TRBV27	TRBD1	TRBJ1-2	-	CASSPEGTGVGYTF	TGTGCCAGCAGTCCTGAGGGGACAGGGGTTGGCTACACCTTC
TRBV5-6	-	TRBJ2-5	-	CASSSEGRVGETQYF	TGTGCCAGCAGCTCGGAGGGCCGTGTTGGAGAGACCCAGTACTTC
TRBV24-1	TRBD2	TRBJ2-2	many	CATSDPSGENTGELFF	TGTGCCACCAGTGACCCCAGCGGGGAGAACACCGGGGAGCTGTTTTTT
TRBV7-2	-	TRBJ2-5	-	CASSSLSSETQYF	TGTGCCAGCAGCTCCCTCTCGTCGGAGACCCAGTACTTC
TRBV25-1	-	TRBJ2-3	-	CASSEYRGGSDTQYF	TGTGCCAGCAGTGAATACCGTGGCGGGTCGGATACGCAGTATTTT
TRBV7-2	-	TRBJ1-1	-	CASSSYDLTEAFF	TGTGCCAGCAGCTCCTACGATCTGACTGAAGCTTTCTTT
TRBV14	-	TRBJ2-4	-	CASSQDFGVNIQYF	TGTGCCAGCAGCCAAGATTTCGGGGTTAACATTCAGTACTTC
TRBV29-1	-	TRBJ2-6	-	CSVEQGYGANVLTF	TGCAGCGTTGAACAGGGGTATGGGGCCAACGTCCTGACTTTC
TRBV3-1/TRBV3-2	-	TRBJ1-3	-	CASSQARGGGNTIYF	TGTGCCAGCAGCCAAGCCCGGGGAGGTGGAAACACCATATATTTT
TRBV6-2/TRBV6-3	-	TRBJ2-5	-	CASSYIRGGSEAQYF	TGTGCCAGCAGTTACATCCGGGGAGGTAGTGAGGCCCAGTACTTC
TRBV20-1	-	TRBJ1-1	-	CSASKNTEAFF	TGCAGTGCATCTAAGAACACTGAAGCTTTCTTT
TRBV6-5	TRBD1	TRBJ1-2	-	CASSRDSLNYGYTF	TGTGCCAGCAGCCGGGACAGTCTTAACTATGGCTACACCTTC
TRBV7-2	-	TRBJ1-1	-	CASSQFSNTEAFF	TGTGCCAGCAGCCAGTTCTCGAACACTGAAGCTTTCTTT
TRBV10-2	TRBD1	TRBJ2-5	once	CASSRDRGHETQYF	TGCGCCAGCAGCCGGGACAGGGGGCATGAGACCCAGTACTTC
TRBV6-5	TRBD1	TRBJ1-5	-	CASRPDRGANQPQHF	TGTGCCAGCAGACCAGACAGGGGAGCCAATCAGCCCCAGCATTTT
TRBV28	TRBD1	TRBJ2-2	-	CASSADRVNTGELFF	TGTGCCAGCAGTGCCGACAGGGTGAACACCGGGGAGCTGTTTTTT
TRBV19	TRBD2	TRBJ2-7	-	CASSTGLAGDYEQYF	TGTGCCAGTAGTACGGGACTAGCGGGTGACTACGAGCAGTACTTC
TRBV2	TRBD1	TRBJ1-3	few	CASSLTGTGGNTIYF	TGTGCCAGCAGTCTGACCGGGACAGGGGGCAACACCATATATTTT